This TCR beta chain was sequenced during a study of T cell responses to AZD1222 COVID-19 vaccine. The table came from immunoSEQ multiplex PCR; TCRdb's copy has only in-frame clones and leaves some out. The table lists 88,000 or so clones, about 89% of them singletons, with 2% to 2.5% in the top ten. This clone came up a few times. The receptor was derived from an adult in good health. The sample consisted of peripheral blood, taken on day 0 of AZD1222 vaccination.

The CDR3 loop is CASSLGGLSYNEQFF. Written as DNA, the CDR3 is TGTGCCAGCAGCTTAGGGGGCCTCTCCTACAATGAGCAGTTCTTC. The chain joins TRBV11-2 to TRBJ2-1; D may be TRBD1 (5 bases). The V and J ends lost 1 base and 0 bases respectively, with 7 bases between them. Germline CDR1 and CDR2: SGHAT and FQNNGV. The length of the CDR3 is 15 residues.